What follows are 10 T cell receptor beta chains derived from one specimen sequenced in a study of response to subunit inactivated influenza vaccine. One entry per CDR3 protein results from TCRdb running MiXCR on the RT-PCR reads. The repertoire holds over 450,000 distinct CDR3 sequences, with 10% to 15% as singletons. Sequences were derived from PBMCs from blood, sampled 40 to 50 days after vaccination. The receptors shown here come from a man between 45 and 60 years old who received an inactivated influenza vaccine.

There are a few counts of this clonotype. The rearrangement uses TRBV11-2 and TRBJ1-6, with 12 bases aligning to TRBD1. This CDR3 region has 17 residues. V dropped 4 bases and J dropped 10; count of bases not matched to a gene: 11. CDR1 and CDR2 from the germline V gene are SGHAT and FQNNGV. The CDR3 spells CASSSLNRDRGLSPLHF. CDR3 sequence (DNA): TGTGCCAGCAGCTCGCTAAACCGGGACAGGGGGCTGTCACCCCTCCACTTT. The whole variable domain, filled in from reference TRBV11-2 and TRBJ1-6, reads EAGVAQSPRYKIIEKRQSVAFWCNPISGHATLYWYQQILGQGPKLLIQFQNNGVVDDSQLPKDRFSAERLKGVDSTLKIQPAKLEDSAVYLCASSSLNRDRGLSPLHFGNGTRLTVT.

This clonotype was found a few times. The DNA for the CDR3 is TGTGCCAGCAGTTTTATCCAGGGGGCCACAGATACGCAGTATTTT. It translates to CASSFIQGATDTQYF. The chain employs TRBV28 and TRBJ2-3; 8 nucleotides match TRBD1. Germline loops: CDR1 MDHEN, CDR2 SYDVKM. The CDR3 is 15 residues long. V lost 3 bases and J lost 2; bases outside the gene matches: 4.

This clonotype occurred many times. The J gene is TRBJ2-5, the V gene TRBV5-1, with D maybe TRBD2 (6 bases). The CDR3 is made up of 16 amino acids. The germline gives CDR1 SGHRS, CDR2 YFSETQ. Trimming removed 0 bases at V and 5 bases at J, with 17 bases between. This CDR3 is CASSLANQGGRETQYF. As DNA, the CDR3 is TGCGCCAGCAGCTTGGCCAACCAGGGAGGTCGGGAGACCCAGTACTTC.

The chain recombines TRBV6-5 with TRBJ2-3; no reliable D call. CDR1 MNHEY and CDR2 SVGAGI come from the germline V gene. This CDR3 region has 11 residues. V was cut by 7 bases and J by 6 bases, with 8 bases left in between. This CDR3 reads CASKHGDTQYF. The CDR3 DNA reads TGTGCCAGCAAACATGGGGATACGCAGTATTTT.

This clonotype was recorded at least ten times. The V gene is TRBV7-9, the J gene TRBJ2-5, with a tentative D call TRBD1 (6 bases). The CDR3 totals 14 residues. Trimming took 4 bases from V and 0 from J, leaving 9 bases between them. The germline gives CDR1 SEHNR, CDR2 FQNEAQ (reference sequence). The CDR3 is CASSSTGNQETQYF. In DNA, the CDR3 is TGTGCCAGCAGCTCTACAGGGAACCAAGAGACCCAGTACTTC.

The CDR3 loop reads CASSLRGRGRDYNEQFF. CDR3 bases: TGTGCCAGCAGTTTGCGCGGGAGGGGCAGGGACTACAATGAGCAGTTCTTC. This chain links TRBV28 with TRBJ2-1, with 9 positions matching TRBD2. The CDR3 totals 17 residues. Germline-derived CDR1 and CDR2 are MDHEN and SYDVKM. The V and J ends lost 3 bases and 3 bases, in that order; junction bases with no gene match: 9.

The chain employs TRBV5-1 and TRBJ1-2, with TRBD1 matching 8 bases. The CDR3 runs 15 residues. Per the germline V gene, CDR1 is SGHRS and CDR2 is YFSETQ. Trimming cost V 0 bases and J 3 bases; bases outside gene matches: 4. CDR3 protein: CASSLAPGGDYGYTF. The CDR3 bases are TGCGCCAGCAGCTTGGCCCCAGGGGGCGACTATGGCTACACCTTC.

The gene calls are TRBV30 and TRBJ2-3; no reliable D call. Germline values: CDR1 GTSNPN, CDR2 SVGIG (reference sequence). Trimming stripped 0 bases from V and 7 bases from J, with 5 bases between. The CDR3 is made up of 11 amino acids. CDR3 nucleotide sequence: TGTGCCTGGAGTGTACTTAATACGCAGTATTTT. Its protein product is CAWSVLNTQYF.

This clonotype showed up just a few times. For the CDR3, the DNA is TGCGCCAGCAGCCAAGAATCCCTAGTTGGGCAAGGGGGCAGGGCTACGCAGTATTTT. Translated: CASSQESLVGQGGRATQYF. This rearrangement joins TRBV4-3 to TRBJ2-3; 7 nucleotides line up with TRBD1. The CDR3 sequence is 19 residues long. CDR1 is LGHNA, CDR2 YSLEER, per germline. V shed 0 bases, J shed 8 bases, and the junction held 20 bases outside the gene matches.

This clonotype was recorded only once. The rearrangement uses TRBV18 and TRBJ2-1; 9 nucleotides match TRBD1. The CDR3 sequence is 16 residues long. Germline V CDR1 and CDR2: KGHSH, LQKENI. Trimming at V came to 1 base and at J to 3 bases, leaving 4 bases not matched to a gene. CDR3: CASSPRVGQGYNEQFF. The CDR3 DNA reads TGTGCCAGCTCACCACGGGTGGGACAGGGCTACAATGAGCAGTTCTTC. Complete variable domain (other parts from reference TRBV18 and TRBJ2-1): NAGVMQNPRHLVRRRGQEARLRCSPMKGHSHVYWYRQLPEEGLKFMVYLQKENIIDESGMPKERFSAEFPKEGPSILRIQQVVRGDSAAYFCASSPRVGQGYNEQFFGPGTRLTVL.